A selection of T cell receptor beta chains follows, all from one sample in a study of blood T cell repertoires in COVID-19. The repertoire was sequenced with immunoSEQ multiplex PCR; TCRdb's copy has only in-frame clones and lacks some. The table records 240,000 or so clones, 70% to 80% of them present only once. Sequenced material: peripheral blood. The receptors were gathered from a woman older than 75 with acute or convalescent COVID-19. CDR3s include the opening cysteine and the closing phenylalanine or tryptophan. D genes are given only for firm matches. Expanded clones are given a class, and other clones once, few, many or no size at all.

clone size,D gene,J gene,V gene,CDR3 protein,CDR3 DNA
.,TRBD2,TRBJ2-1,TRBV5-1,CASSPETSGSYNEQFF,TGCGCCAGCAGCCCTGAGACTAGCGGGAGCTACAATGAGCAGTTCTTC
.,.,TRBJ2-2,TRBV20-1,CSASQAAGELFF,TGCAGTGCTAGTCAAGCGGCCGGGGAGCTGTTTTTT
many,.,TRBJ2-2,TRBV7-9,CASSLARGSGTGELFF,TGTGCCAGCAGCTTAGCGCGGGGTAGCGGCACCGGGGAGCTGTTTTTT
.,TRBD1,TRBJ1-5,TRBV6-2/TRBV6-3,CASSYWTGNNQPQHF,TGTGCCAGCAGTTACTGGACAGGAAACAATCAGCCCCAGCATTTT
.,.,TRBJ2-1,TRBV5-1,CASSLASGLDNEQFF,TGCGCCAGCAGCTTGGCGTCAGGTCTTGACAATGAGCAGTTCTTC
few,TRBD2,TRBJ2-1,TRBV10-1,CASSGGGLADLEQFF,TGCGCCAGCAGTGGGGGGGGACTAGCGGACCTTGAGCAGTTCTTC
.,TRBD2,TRBJ2-3,TRBV5-1,CASSPEGLSDTQYF,TGCGCCAGCAGCCCGGAGGGACTATCAGATACGCAGTATTTT
.,.,TRBJ1-3,TRBV7-3,CASSPDSGNTIYF,TGTGCCAGCAGTCCCGACAGTGGAAACACCATATATTTT
.,TRBD1,TRBJ2-6,TRBV6-2/TRBV6-3,CASSPDRGEGANVLTF,TGTGCCAGCAGCCCTGACAGGGGGGAAGGGGCCAACGTCCTGACTTTC
.,.,TRBJ1-1,TRBV4-1,CASSQALQGWENTEAFF,TGCGCCAGCAGCCAAGCTCTTCAGGGGTGGGAGAACACTGAAGCTTTCTTT
once,.,TRBJ2-3,TRBV6-5,CASSYQGLSTDTQYF,TGTGCCAGCAGTTATCAAGGACTCTCAACAGATACGCAGTATTTT
.,.,TRBJ1-2,TRBV4-1,CASSQAEAANYGYTF,TGCGCCAGCAGCCAAGCGGAAGCGGCTAACTATGGCTACACCTTC
.,TRBD2,TRBJ2-1,TRBV4-1,CASSQGLGLAGYNEQFF,TGCGCCAGCAGCCAAGGTTTGGGACTAGCGGGATACAATGAGCAGTTCTTC
once,TRBD1,TRBJ1-1,TRBV5-4,CASSADRAGEAFF,TGTGCCAGCAGCGCGGACAGGGCGGGTGAAGCTTTCTTT
many,.,TRBJ1-1,TRBV3-1/TRBV3-2,CASSFTGMNTEAFF,TGTGCCAGCAGCTTTACAGGGATGAACACTGAAGCTTTCTTT
.,.,TRBJ1-2,TRBV11-1,CASSPSQTGWDYGYTF,TGTGCCAGCAGCCCCTCGCAGACAGGATGGGACTATGGCTACACCTTC
.,.,TRBJ1-2,TRBV6-6,CASIGFARANYGYTF,TGTGCCAGCATAGGGTTTGCCAGGGCTAACTATGGCTACACCTTC
.,.,TRBJ2-3,TRBV29-1,CSLERGTDTQYF,TGCAGCCTGGAGAGGGGCACAGATACGCAGTATTTT
.,TRBD2,TRBJ2-1,TRBV4-3,CASSQVIPGGAGYNEQFF,TGCGCCAGCAGCCAAGTTATCCCGGGGGGGGCGGGGTACAATGAGCAGTTCTTC
.,TRBD1,TRBJ2-4,TRBV7-9,CASSLGQGPIGGKNIQYF,TGTGCCAGCAGCTTGGGACAGGGTCCGATCGGTGGCAAAAACATTCAGTACTTC
once,.,TRBJ1-4,TRBV20-1,CSAGGNEKLFF,TGCAGTGCAGGAGGGAATGAAAAACTGTTTTTT
few,.,TRBJ1-1,TRBV7-9,CASSLIAMNTEAFF,TGTGCCAGCAGCTTAATAGCCATGAACACTGAAGCTTTCTTT
many,.,TRBJ1-5,TRBV2,CASSPSGQPQHF,TGTGCCAGCAGTCCAAGCGGCCAGCCCCAGCATTTT